This T cell receptor beta chain was profiled in a study of T cells after yellow fever vaccination. Germline trimming cut 3 bases from V and 6 bases from J; bases unmatched to any gene: 1. The CDR3 is 11 residues long. The germline V gene has CDR1 DFQATT and CDR2 SNEGSKA (reference sequence). TCRdb re-called the 5' RACE reads through MiXCR, storing one row per CDR3 protein. The sample gives 200,000 to 300,000 distinct CDR3 sequences, 13% of which show up once; 0.4% to 0.65% is in the top ten. The rearrangement links TRBV20-1 to TRBJ1-2; 7 positions agree with TRBD1. The sample was CD4+ T cells sorted from PBMCs, taken 45 days after the yellow fever booster vaccination. This receptor was taken from a man aged 25 to 40 who received the YFV17D yellow fever vaccine. CDR3 bases: TGCAGTGCTAGGACAGGGAATGGCTACACCTTC. Residues: CSARTGNGYTF.